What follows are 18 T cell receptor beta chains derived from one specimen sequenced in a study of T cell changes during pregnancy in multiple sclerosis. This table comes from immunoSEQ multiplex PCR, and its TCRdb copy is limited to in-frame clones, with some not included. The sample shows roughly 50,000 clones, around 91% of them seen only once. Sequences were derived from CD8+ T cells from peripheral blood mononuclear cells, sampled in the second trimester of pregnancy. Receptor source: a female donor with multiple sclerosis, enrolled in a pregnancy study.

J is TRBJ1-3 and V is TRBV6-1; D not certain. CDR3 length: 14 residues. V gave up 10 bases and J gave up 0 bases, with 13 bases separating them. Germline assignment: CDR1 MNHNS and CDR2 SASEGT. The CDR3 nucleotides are TGTGCCACCTCAGACACCTTCTCTGGAAACACCATATATTTT. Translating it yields CATSDTFSGNTIYF.

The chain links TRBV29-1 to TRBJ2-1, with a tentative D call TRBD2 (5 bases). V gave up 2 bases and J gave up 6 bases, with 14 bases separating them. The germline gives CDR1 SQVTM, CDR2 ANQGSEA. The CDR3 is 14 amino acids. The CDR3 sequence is CSVESNLAVNEQFF. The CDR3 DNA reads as TGCAGCGTTGAATCGAACCTAGCAGTCAATGAGCAGTTCTTC.

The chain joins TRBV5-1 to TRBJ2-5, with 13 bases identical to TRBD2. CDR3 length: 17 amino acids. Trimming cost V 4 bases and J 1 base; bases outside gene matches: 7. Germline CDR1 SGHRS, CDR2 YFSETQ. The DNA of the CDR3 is TGCGCCAGCAGCACATGGACTAGCGGGGGTTCCCAAGAGACCCAGTACTTC. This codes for CASSTWTSGGSQETQYF.

The CDR3 DNA is TGTGCCAGCTCGGAGCGGGAGGGGCCGGAAAAACTGTTTTTT. Its protein is CASSEREGPEKLFF. This chain links TRBV6-1 with TRBJ1-4; TRBD1 is a possible D gene (5 bases). The germline gives CDR1 MNHNS, CDR2 SASEGT. The CDR3 is 14 residues long. Trimming left V 8 bases short and J 8 bases short, with 18 bases between.

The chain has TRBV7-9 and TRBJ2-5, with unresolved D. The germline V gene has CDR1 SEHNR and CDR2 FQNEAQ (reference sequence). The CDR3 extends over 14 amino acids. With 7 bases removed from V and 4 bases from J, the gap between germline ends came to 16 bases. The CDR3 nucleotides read TGTGCCAGCACCTTCGAACTCCGTGGAGAGACCCAGTACTTC. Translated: CASTFELRGETQYF.

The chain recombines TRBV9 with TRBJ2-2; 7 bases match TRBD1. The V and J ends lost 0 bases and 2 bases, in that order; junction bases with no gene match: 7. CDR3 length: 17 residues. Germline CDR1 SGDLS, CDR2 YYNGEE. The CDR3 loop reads CASSVGLGDRNTGELFF. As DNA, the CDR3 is TGTGCCAGCAGCGTAGGGTTGGGGGACAGAAACACCGGGGAGCTGTTTTTT.

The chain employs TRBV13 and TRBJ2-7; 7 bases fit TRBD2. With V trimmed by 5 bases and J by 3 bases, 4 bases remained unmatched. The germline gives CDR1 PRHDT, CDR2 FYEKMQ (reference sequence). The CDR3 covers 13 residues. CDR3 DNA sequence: TGTGCCAGCAGCGGCGGGGGATTCTACGAGCAGTACTTC. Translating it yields CASSGGGFYEQYF. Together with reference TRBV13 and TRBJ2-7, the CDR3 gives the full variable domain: AAGVIQSPRHLIKEKRETATLKCYPIPRHDTVYWYQQGPGQDPQFLISFYEKMQSDKGSIPDRFSAQQFSDYHSELNMSSLELGDSALYFCASSGGGFYEQYFGPGTRLTVT.

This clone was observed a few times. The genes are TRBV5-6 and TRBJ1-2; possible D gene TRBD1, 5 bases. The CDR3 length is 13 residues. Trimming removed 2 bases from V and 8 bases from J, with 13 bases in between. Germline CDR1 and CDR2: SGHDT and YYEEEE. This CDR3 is CASSFSDTGGYTF. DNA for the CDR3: TGTGCCAGCAGCTTTTCGGACACCGGGGGCTACACCTTC.

CDR3 protein: CASSDRSGGAPDTQYF. DNA of the CDR3: TGTGCCAGCAGTGACAGAAGCGGGGGGGCCCCAGATACGCAGTATTTT. V gene TRBV6-4 combines with J gene TRBJ2-3; 10 bases map to TRBD2. The CDR3 contains 16 residues. CDR1 is MRHNA and CDR2 is SNTAGT in the germline V gene. V trimming: 2 bases; J trimming: 4 bases; junction bases outside the gene matches: 6.

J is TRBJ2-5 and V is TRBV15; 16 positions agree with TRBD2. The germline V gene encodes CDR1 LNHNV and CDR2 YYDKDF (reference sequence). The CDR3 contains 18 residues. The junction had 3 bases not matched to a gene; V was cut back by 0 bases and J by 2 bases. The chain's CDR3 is CATSREPGLAGGQETQYF. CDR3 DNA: TGTGCCACCAGCAGAGAACCGGGACTAGCGGGGGGGCAAGAGACCCAGTACTTC.

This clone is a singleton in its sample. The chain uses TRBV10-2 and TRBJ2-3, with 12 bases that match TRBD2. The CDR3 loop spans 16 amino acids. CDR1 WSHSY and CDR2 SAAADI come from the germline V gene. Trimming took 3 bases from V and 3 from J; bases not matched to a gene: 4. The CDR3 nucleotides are TGCGCCAGCAGTGAAGCTAGCGGGGGGGTAACAGATACGCAGTATTTT. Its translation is CASSEASGGVTDTQYF.

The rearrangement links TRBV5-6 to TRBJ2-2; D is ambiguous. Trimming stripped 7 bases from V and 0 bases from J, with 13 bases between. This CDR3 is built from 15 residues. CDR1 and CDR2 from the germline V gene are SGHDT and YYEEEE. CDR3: CASCRVAANTGELFF. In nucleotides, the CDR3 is TGTGCCAGCTGCCGGGTGGCCGCGAACACCGGGGAGCTGTTTTTT.

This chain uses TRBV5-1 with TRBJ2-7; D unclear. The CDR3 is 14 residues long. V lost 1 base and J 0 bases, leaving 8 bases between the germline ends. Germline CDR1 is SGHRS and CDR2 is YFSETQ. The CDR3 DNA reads TGCGCCAGCAGCTTGATATCTACCTCCTACGAGCAGTACTTC. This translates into CASSLISTSYEQYF.

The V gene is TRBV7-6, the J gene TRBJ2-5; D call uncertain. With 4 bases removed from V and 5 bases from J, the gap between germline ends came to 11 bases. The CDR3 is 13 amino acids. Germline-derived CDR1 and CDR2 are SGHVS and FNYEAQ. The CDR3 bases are TGTGCCAGCAGCTCTGCTATGCGCGAGACCCAGTACTTC. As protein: CASSSAMRETQYF.

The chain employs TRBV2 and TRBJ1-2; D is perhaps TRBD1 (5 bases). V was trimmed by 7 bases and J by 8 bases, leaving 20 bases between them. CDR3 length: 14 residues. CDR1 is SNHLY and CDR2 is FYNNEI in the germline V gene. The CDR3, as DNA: TGTGCCAGCACTGCGGGGGAGCCCGGGGGAGGCTACACCTTC. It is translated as CASTAGEPGGGYTF.

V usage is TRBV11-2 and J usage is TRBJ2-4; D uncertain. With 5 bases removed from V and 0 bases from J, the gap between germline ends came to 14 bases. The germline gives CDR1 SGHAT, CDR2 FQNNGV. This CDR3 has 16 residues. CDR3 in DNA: TGTGCCAGCAGCGTCGGGTTCGCCTTAGCCAAAAACATTCAGTACTTC. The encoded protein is CASSVGFALAKNIQYF.

CDR3 residues: CASSEGSYEQYF. CDR3 DNA sequence: TGTGCCAGCTCCGAGGGCAGCTACGAGCAGTACTTC. The chain has TRBV18 and TRBJ2-7, with D possibly being TRBD2 (5 bases). CDR1 and CDR2 from the germline V gene are KGHSH and LQKENI. V was clipped by 6 bases and J by 3 bases, with 9 bases between them. The length of the CDR3 is 12 residues.

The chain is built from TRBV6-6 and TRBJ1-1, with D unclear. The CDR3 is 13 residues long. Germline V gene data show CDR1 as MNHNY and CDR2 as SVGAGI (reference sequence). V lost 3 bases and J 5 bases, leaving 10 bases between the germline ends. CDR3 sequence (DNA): TGTGCCAGCAGTTATATGGAGGGAACTGAAGCTTTCTTT. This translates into CASSYMEGTEAFF.